Listed here is a single T cell receptor beta chain. The table came from immunoSEQ multiplex PCR; TCRdb's copy has only in-frame clones and leaves some out. Seen here are around 5,800 clones, around 86% observed once, and the top ten hold around 2.5%. The germline CDR1 and CDR2 sequences are SQVTM and ANQGSEA. V lost 1 base to trimming and J lost 7 bases; unmatched junction nucleotides: 7. The CDR3 totals 15 residues. These data are taken from a study of chemoradiotherapy in HPV16-positive cancers. The receptor was isolated from a human donor with HPV-associated anogenital cancer. The sequenced sample was tumor tissue, obtained from a patient who underwent chemoradiotherapy. The rearrangement links TRBV29-1 to TRBJ1-2; 12 positions match TRBD1. CDR3 amino acids: CSVEGGDRGRRGYTF. CDR3 coding DNA: TGCAGCGTTGAAGGAGGGGACAGGGGGCGTCGTGGCTACACCTTC.